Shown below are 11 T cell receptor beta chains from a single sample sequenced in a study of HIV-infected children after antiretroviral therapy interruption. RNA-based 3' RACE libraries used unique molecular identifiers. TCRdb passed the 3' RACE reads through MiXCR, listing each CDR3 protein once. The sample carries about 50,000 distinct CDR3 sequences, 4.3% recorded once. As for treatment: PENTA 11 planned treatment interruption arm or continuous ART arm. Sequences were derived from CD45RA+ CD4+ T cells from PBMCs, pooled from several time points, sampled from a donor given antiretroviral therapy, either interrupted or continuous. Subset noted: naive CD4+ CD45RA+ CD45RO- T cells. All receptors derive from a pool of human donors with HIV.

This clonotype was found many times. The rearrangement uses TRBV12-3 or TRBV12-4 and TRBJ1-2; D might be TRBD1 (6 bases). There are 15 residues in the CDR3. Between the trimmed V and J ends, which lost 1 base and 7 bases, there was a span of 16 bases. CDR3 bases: TGTGCCAGCAGTTTAGGGGCAGGGGTGGTCGGTGGCTACACCTTC. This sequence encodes CASSLGAGVVGGYTF.

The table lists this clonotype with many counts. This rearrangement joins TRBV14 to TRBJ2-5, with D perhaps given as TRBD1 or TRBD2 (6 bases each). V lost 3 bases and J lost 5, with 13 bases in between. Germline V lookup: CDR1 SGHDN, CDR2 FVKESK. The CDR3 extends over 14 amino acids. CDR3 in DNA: TGTGCCAGCAGCCACCGGGGGCAGCGCGAGACCCAGTACTTC. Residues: CASSHRGQRETQYF.

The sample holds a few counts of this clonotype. The CDR3 loop reads CSAEVSGTDTQYF. The CDR3 DNA is TGCAGCGCCGAGGTGTCCGGCACAGATACGCAGTATTTT. The chain links TRBV20-1 to TRBJ2-3, with D unresolved. From germline, CDR1 is DFQATT and CDR2 SNEGSKA (reference sequence). The CDR3 loop spans 13 amino acids.

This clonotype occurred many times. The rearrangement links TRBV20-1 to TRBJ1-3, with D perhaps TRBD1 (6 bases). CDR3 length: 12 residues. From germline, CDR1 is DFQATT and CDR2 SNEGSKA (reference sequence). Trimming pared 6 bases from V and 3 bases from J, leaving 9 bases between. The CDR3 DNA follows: TGCAGTGCGCGGACAGTTGGAAACACCATATATTTT. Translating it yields CSARTVGNTIYF.

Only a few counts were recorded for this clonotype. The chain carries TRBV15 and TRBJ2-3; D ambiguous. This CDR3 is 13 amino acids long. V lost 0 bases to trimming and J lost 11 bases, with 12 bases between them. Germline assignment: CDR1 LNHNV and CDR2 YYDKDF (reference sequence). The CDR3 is CATSREVLAMQYF. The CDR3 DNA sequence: TGTGCCACCAGCAGAGAGGTTTTGGCGATGCAGTATTTT.

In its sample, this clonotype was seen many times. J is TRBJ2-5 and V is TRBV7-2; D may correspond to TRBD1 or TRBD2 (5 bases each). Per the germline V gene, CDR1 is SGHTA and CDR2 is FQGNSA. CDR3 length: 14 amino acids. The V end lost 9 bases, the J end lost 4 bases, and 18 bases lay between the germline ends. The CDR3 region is CASIRGLRGETQYF. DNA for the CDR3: TGTGCCAGTATCCGGGGTCTTAGGGGAGAGACCCAGTACTTC.

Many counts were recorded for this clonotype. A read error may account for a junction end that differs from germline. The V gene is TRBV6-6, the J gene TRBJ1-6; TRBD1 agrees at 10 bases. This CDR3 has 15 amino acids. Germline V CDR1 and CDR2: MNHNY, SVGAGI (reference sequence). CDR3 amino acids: CASSEGDRGNSPLYF. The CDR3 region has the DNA TGTGCCAGCAGTGAGGGGGACAGGGGTAATTCGCCCCTCTACTTT.

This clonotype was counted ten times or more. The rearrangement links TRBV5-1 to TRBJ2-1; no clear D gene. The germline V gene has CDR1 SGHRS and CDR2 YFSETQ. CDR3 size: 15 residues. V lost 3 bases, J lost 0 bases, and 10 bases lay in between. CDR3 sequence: CASSSTVSSYNEQFF. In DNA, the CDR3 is TGCGCCAGCAGCTCCACGGTGAGCTCCTACAATGAGCAGTTCTTC.

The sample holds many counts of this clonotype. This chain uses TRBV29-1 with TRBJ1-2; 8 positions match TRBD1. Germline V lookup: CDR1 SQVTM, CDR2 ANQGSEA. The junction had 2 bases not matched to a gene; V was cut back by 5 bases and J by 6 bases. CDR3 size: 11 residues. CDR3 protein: CSVKQGDGYTF. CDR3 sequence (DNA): TGCAGCGTTAAACAGGGGGATGGCTACACCTTC.

The CDR3 here is CASSLSGGANVLTF. In DNA, the CDR3 is TGTGCCAGCAGTTTATCGGGGGGGGCCAACGTCCTGACTTTC. The gene calls are TRBV28 and TRBJ2-6, with a possible D match to TRBD2 (5 bases). Trimming removed 1 base at V and 4 bases at J, with 5 bases between. Per germline, CDR1 MDHEN and CDR2 SYDVKM. The CDR3 is 14 amino acids.

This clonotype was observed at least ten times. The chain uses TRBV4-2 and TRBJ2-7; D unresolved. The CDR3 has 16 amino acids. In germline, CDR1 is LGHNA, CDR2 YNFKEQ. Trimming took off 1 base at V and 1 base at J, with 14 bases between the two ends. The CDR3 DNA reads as TGTGCCAGCAGCCAAGTCGGCGGCAGCCCTTCCTACGAGCAGTACTTC. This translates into CASSQVGGSPSYEQYF.